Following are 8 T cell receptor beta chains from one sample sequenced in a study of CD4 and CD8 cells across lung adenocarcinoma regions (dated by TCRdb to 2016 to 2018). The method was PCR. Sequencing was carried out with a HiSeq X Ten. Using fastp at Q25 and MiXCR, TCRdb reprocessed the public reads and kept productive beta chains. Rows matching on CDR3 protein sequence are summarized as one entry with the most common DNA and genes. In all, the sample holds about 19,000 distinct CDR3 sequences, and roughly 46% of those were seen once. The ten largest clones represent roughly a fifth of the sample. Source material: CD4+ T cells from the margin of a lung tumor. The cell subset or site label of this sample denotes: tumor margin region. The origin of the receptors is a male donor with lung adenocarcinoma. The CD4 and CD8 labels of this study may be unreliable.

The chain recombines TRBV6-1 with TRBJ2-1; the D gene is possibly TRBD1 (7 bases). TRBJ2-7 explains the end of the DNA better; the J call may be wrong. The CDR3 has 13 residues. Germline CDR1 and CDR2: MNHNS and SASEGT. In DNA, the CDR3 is TGTGCCAGCAGCTCGGAGGGGGCTTGGGAGCAGTACTTC. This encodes CASSSEGAWEQYF.

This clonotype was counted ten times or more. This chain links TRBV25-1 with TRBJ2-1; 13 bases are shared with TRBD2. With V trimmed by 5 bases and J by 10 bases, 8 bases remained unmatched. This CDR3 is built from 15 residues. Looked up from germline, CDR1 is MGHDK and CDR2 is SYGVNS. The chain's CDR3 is CASSYGLAGEREQFF. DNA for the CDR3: TGTGCCAGCAGTTATGGACTAGCGGGAGAGAGGGAGCAGTTCTTC.

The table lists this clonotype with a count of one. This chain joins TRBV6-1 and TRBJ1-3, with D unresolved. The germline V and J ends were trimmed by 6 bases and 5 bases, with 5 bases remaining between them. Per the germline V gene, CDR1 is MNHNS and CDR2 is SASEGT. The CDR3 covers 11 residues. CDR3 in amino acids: CASRNRNTIYF. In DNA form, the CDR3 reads TGTGCCAGCAGAAACAGAAACACCATATATTTT.

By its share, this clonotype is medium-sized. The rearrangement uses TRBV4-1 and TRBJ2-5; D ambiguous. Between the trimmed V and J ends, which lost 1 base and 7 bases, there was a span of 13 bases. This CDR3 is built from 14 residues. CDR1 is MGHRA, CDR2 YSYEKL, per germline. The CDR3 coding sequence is TGCGCCAGCAGCCAAGGCGCTAGATCCGGGACCCAGTACTTC. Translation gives CASSQGARSGTQYF.

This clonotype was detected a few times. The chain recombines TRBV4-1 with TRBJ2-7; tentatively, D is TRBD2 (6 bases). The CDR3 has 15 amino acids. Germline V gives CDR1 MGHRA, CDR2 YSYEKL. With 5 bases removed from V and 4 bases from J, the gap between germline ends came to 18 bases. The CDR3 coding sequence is TGCGCCAGCAGCTTCCCCGTGGGGGGATTTTACGAGCAGTACTTC. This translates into CASSFPVGGFYEQYF.

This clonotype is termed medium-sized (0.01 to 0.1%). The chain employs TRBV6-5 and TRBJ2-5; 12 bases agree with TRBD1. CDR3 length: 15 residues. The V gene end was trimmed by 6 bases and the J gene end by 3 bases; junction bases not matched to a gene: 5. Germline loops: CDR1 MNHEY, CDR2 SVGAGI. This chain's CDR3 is CASRRGTGGKETQYF. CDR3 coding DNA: TGTGCCAGCAGGCGCGGGACAGGGGGCAAAGAGACCCAGTACTTC.

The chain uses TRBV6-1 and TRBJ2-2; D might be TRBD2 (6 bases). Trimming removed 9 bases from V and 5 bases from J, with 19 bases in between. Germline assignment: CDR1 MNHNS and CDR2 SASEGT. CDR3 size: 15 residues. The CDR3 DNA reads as TGTGCCAGGGGACTCCAGGCCGTGAGTACCGGGGAGCTGTTTTTT. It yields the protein CARGLQAVSTGELFF.

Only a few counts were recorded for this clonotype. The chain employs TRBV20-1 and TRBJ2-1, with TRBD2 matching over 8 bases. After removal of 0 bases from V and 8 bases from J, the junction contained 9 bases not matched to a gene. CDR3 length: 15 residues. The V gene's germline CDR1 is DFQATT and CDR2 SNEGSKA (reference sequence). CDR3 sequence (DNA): TGCAGTGCTAGAGATAGGAGCGGGAGTGTGTATGAGCAGTTCTTC. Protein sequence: CSARDRSGSVYEQFF.